Sequencing of this T cell receptor (beta chain) was carried out in a study of blood T cells in healthy people across ages (dated by TCRdb to 2013 to 2016). Study-level background: In model experiments, template switching captured roughly one uniquely barcoded TCR beta cDNA molecule for every two T cells. Four age groups were formed from the donors: young (average approximately 15 years), middle-aged (just under 40), aged (about 68) and long-lived (less than 85). To track age-related changes in TCR beta repertoire diversity, the study relied on deep sequencing normalized with unique cDNA molecular identifiers. For two donors (one aged 18 to 29 and one aged 80 or older), the study analyzed two additional independent replicas of 1 million unique cDNA reads from the same blood draw. The full study reports these points: The CMV infection status of donors was not known, potentially confounding age-related changes in expanded clonotypes. Estimates of total diversity based on one million sequenced T cells were regarded as lower bounds and as underestimates. There was a strong correlation between observed TCR beta diversity and the percentage of naive T cells measured by flow cytometry. As age increased, observed TCR beta diversity per million T cells dropped in a roughly linear way, and a significant reduction was already evident by age 40. Conclusive comparison of naive and antigen-experienced compartments was prevented by the profiling of bulk unsorted PBMCs. Compared with the aged group, the long-lived group had more naive CD4+ T cells, fewer expanded clones and increased TCR diversity, suggesting age selection.

CDR1 and CDR2 are read off the germline V gene (reference sequence) as SGHKS and YYEKEE. The cysteine opens and the phenylalanine closes a CDR3 of 20 amino acids. CDR3 DNA only is kept here, 60 bases in frame from base 1. Trimming takes 4 bases off V and 2 bases off J; junction bases not matched to a gene: 19. Donors were a few dozen systemically healthy Caucasian individuals from Russia aged roughly 6 to 90 years. Each donor gave ten milliliters of peripheral blood, drawn into EDTA-treated Vacutainer tubes. Ficoll-Paque density-gradient centrifugation was used to isolate PBMCs, with at least 6.5 million per sample. Trizol reagent was used to extract total RNA from PBMCs, with at least 6 micrograms per sample. The percentages of naive CD45RAhigh/CD27high T cells were determined by flow cytometry on a PBMC aliquot from every donor. Comment on this clonotype: Which antigen it targets is not known. One base away there is no much larger clone; base qualities are not given.

The library was produced with 5' RACE. Data came from an Illumina HiSeq 2500. A second PCR of about 7 to 12 cycles was run with a J-beta primer mix and a sample-barcoded 5' primer. A template-switch 5' adaptor carrying 12 random nucleotides introduced a unique molecular identifier onto each TCR beta cDNA molecule. Each sample yielded at least 2.5 million CDR3-containing paired-end reads. First-strand cDNA synthesis was performed from all RNA using the Mint cDNA synthesis kit, with priming by a TRBC-specific oligonucleotide. All cDNA was treated with uracil-DNA glycosylase and then went through a first 18-cycle PCR with the universal primers M1SS and BC2_uni_R. In the source study's methods: For normalization, 1 million high-quality reads, each with a distinct molecular identifier, were randomly selected from each sample. Reads sharing molecular identifiers were discarded rather than binned into consensus sequences. MiTCR, set to a Q25 quality threshold and the strictest error-elimination algorithm, was used for CDR3 identification, clonotype clustering and error correction. Lower-bound total TCR beta diversity was estimated with a nonparametric unseen species model using Euler transformation. TCRdb reanalyzed the raw reads on its own, using fastp at Q25 for trimming and MiXCR for clone calling, and kept in-frame beta chains. Rows merge per CDR3 protein into single entries with the most common DNA and genes. It is TCRdb's table, rather than the study itself, that gives the V and J calls and clone size. Within this sample are 450,000 to 600,000 distinct CDR3 sequences, with over 25% of them counted one time only. Approximately 3.3% of the sample is held by the ten biggest clonotypes.

These same data were also listed under a study on T cells of mothers and their children. The second paper states: The donors were nine systemically healthy Caucasian individuals, made up of three mothers and their six children. cDNA synthesis consumed the entire amount of extracted RNA, loaded at around 1.5 ug RNA in each 15 ul reaction. Sample barcodes and 2-4 random nucleotides were added via the M1S primer in the second PCR. Over 8.5 million TCR beta CDR3 reads came from each mother, compared with roughly 2.8 million reads from each child. Thymic selection similarly shapes TCR recombination output in related and unrelated pairs, with minor effect from inherited differences. Normalized repertoire overlap was always found to be slightly, but never significantly, higher in related mother-child pairs than in unrelated mother-child pairs. Persistent microchimeric T cell clones were not detected, at a sensitivity of approximately 93 clones per million clonotypes. The study used deep NGS to compare TCR beta repertoires of mothers and children, seeking features distinguishing related mother-child pairs from unrelated individuals. The mean age was roughly 44 +/- 4 years for the mothers and approximately 11 +/- 4 years for the children. After adapters were ligated using NEBNext reagents, the libraries underwent 100+100 nt paired-end sequencing on an Illumina HiSeq 2000. To prevent cross-contamination, the mother and child libraries were prepared one month apart and sequenced in separate runs. Each donor had between about 450,000 and 2,100,000 distinct TCR beta clonotypes identified. Naive TCR beta clonotypes were estimated from low-frequency clonotypes matched to each donor's FACS-determined naive share, without sorting.

Recombination linked TRBV5-5 to TRBJ2-4, with 9 bases aligning to TRBD2. The receptor was derived from a boy younger than 10 in good health. The sequenced material came from blood. The nucleotides are TGTGCCAGCAGCCTACGGGTAGCGGGGGTTGTAAATACAACCAAAAACATTCAGTACTTC. This codes for CASSLRVAGVVNTTKNIQYF.